The TCR beta chain under discussion was sequenced for a study of blood T cell repertoires in COVID-19 (TCRdb year 2020). Some background on the complete study: Samples from collaborators originated in the United States, Italy and Spain and spanned both the acute and convalescent phases of COVID-19. The prospective study material was composed of cDNA or gDNA derived from T cells, B-cell-depleted T cells, or PBMCs. Subjects who had been exposed to COVID-19, were actively infected with it, or had recovered from it provided the deeply sampled blood TCRbeta repertoires that made up the dataset. The repertoires were released in a freely available public database intended as a resource for research on the immune response to SARS-CoV-2. The samples were drawn from the first 160 participants of the ongoing ImmuneRACE study and from some 1,300 subjects provided by 6 global collaborators. The sample metadata nearly always contained a de-identified subject ID, COVID-19 status, age in years and sex. Where HLA class I and class II types were available, the types were taken from metadata supplied by the sample provider, not from assay-based typing.

From a lookup of the germline V gene (reference sequence), CDR1 and CDR2 are MNHEY and SMNVEV. V is pruned by 4 bases and J by 1 base, leaving 5 bases of the junction without a gene match. Including cysteine and phenylalanine, the CDR3 has 15 amino acids. Only the CDR3 part of the read is kept: 45 bases, read in frame from the first base. What the research found in general, with its limitations: The quantity of clinical and demographic metadata differed by source and by participant and was supplied without curation.

The collaborating institutions used their own protocols to collect whole blood in K2EDTA tubes. For TCRbeta analysis, collaborators shipped samples in one of three forms: frozen whole blood, isolated PBMCs, or DNA extracted from either of those sample types. With regard to this clone: Its cognate antigen has yet to be identified. Base-call qualities are not available, and no considerably larger clone is one nucleotide away.

TCRbeta CDR3 regions were amplified from genomic DNA using the immunoSEQ Assay, a bias-controlled multiplex PCR. The paper's processing steps were these. Nucleated cell counts per sample were estimated from amplification of reference gene primers within the assay. To quantify the absolute abundance of each unique TCRbeta CDR3 rearrangement, sequence reads were collapsed and filtered. Productive Simpson clonality was computed per sample as the square root of Simpson's diversity index over productive rearrangements. The table comes from immuneACCESS by way of TCRdb, which keeps in-frame sequences with V and J called. Part of the clones is missing from these tables; in studies checked, under half for an unresolved V gene and the rest for unknown reasons. V and J calls and clone size are copied from that table; D and trimming were computed from the DNA. In this sample the table shows approximately 100,000 clones, approximately 85% of which occur a single time. The biggest ten clones account for 9.5% to 15% of the sample.

Sequenced sample: peripheral blood. This clonotype was sampled from a human donor in a cohort sampled during active COVID-19. Rearrangement joined TRBV27 to TRBJ2-7, with TRBD1 identical over 9 junction bases. The bases read TGTGCCAGCAGTTCCTCCGGGACAGGGTCCTACGAGCAGTACTTC. Translated, this is CASSSSGTGSYEQYF.